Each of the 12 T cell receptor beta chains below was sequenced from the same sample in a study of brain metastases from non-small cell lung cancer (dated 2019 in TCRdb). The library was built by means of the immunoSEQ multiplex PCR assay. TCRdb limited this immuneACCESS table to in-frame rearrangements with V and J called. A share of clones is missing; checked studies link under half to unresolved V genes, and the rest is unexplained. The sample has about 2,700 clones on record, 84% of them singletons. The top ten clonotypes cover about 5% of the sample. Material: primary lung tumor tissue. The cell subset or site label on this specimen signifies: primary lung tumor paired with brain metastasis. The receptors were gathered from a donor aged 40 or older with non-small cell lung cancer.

The CDR3: CASSERSGAFSYNEQFF. The CDR3 nucleotides are TGTGCCAGCAGTGAGCGAAGCGGAGCCTTTTCCTACAATGAGCAGTTCTTC. V and J are TRBV2 and TRBJ2-1; perhaps TRBD2 as D (5 bases). There are 17 residues in the CDR3. Germline CDR1 is SNHLY and CDR2 is FYNNEI. Trimming cost V 3 bases and J 1 base, with 16 bases left between them.

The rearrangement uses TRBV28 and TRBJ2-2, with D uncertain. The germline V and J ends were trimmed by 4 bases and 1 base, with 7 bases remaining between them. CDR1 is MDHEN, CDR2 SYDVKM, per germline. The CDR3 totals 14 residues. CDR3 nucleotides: TGTGCCAGCAGTTCTCCGGGGAACACCGGGGAGCTGTTTTTT. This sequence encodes CASSSPGNTGELFF.

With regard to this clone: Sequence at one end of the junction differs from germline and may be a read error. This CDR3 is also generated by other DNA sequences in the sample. The CDR3 region is CASSSHPTVMNTEAFF. The CDR3 DNA reads TGTGCCAGTAGTTCTCACCCGACGGTTATGAACACTGAAGCTTTTTTT. The rearrangement links TRBV19 to TRBJ1-1; no firm D call. Germline V gene lookup returns CDR1 LNHDA and CDR2 SQIVND (reference sequence). This CDR3 has 16 amino acids.

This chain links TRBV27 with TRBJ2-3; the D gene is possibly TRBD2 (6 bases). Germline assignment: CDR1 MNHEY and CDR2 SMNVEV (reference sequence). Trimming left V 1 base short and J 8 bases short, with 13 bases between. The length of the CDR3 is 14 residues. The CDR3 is CASSLWDSQGTQYF. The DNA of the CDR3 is TGTGCCAGCAGTTTATGGGACTCCCAAGGTACGCAGTATTTT.

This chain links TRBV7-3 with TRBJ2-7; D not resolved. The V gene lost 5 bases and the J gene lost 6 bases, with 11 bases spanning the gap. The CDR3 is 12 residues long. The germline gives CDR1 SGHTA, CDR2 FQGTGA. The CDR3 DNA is TGTGCCAGCAGCCACAAGGGTTCCGAGCAGTACTTC. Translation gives CASSHKGSEQYF.

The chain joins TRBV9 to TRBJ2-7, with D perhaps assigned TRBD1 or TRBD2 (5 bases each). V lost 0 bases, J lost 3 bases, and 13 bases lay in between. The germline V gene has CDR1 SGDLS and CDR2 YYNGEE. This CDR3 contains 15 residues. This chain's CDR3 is CASSVDEGSVYEQYF. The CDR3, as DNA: TGTGCCAGCAGCGTAGACGAGGGGAGCGTCTACGAGCAGTACTTC.

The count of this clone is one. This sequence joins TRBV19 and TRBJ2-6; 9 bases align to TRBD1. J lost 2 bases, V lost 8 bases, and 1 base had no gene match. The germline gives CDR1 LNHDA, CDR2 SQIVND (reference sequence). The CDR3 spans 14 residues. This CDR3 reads CASGQGTGANVLTF. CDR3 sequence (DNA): TGTGCCAGTGGACAGGGGACTGGGGCCAACGTCCTGACTTTC.

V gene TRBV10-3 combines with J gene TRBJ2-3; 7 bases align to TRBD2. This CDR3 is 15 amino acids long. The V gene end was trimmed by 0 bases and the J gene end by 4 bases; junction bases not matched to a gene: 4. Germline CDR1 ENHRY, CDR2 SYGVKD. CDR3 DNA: TGTGCCATCAGTGAGTCGGGGAGGGGTCCAGATACGCAGTATTTT. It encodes CAISESGRGPDTQYF.

The CDR3 region is CASSLANTEAFF. CDR3 DNA sequence: TGTGCCAGCAGTTTAGCAAACACTGAAGCTTTCTTT. The chain has TRBV12-3 or TRBV12-4 and TRBJ1-1; D remains unclear. CDR3 length equals 12 residues. V was cut by 0 bases and J by 2 bases, with 1 base left in between.

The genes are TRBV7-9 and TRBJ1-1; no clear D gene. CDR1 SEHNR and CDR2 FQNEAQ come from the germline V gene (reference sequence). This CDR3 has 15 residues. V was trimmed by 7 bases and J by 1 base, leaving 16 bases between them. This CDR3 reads CASIYNRVENTEAFF. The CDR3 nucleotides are TGTGCCAGCATCTATAACCGGGTCGAGAACACTGAAGCTTTCTTT.

This chain's CDR3 is CASSQGQVTDTQYF. CDR3 coding DNA: TGCGCCAGCAGCCAGGGACAGGTCACAGATACGCAGTATTTT. The rearrangement links TRBV4-1 to TRBJ2-3, with TRBD1 matching 8 bases. The junction had 1 base not matched to a gene; V was cut back by 3 bases and J by 2 bases. The CDR3 loop spans 14 amino acids. Germline CDR1 and CDR2: MGHRA and YSYEKL.

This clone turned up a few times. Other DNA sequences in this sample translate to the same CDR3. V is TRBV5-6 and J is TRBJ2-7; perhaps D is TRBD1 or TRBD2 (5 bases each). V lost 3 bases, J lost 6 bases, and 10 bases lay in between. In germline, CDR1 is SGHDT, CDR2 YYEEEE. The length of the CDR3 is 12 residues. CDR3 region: CASSSGTLEQYF. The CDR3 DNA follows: TGTGCCAGCAGCTCTGGGACCCTCGAGCAGTACTTC.